This note documents a single TCR beta chain sequence. These data come from a study of T cells in narcolepsy. Sequencing used immunoSEQ multiplex PCR; TCRdb keeps in-frame clones, though not all of them. Altogether roughly 20,000 clones are present, roughly four fifths being singletons, with the ten largest covering 1.5% to 2%. The clonotype was recovered from a human donor in good health. Input material: memory (CD45RA-) CD4+ T cells from blood.

The CDR3, as DNA: TGCGCCAGCAGCTTGAAAGGCGGGACGGACCCCTCTGGGGCCAACGTCCTGACTTTC. It translates to CASSLKGGTDPSGANVLTF. This chain connects TRBV5-1 to TRBJ2-6; TRBD2 is a possible D gene (6 bases). This CDR3 has 19 residues. Deletions cut 1 base from V and 0 bases from J, with 17 bases between. Germline V lookup: CDR1 SGHRS, CDR2 YFSETQ. The full variable domain, with the rest looked up from reference TRBV5-1 and TRBJ2-6, is KAGVTQTPRYLIKTRGQQVTLSCSPISGHRSVSWYQQTPGQGLQFLFEYFSETQRNKGNFPGRFSGRQFSNSRSEMNVSTLELGDSALYLCASSLKGGTDPSGANVLTFGAGSRLTVL.